One and the same sample provided the 14 T cell receptor beta chains below, sequenced in a study of cytomegalovirus exposure and HLA in healthy donors. The PCR employed 60 Vbeta primers together with 13 Jbeta primers. This table comes from immunoSEQ multiplex PCR, and its TCRdb copy is limited to in-frame clones, with some not included. Of roughly 100,000 clones in the sample, around 80% are singletons; the top ten hold 10% to 13%. Sequencing was carried out using PBMCs. These receptors originate from a woman younger than 30 in good health and CMV-seropositive.

This clone was seen only a few times. The rearrangement uses TRBV7-6 and TRBJ2-7; D possibly corresponds to TRBD1 (5 bases). The germline V gene has CDR1 SGHVS and CDR2 FNYEAQ. This CDR3 has 16 residues. V was cut by 2 bases and J by 5 bases, with 19 bases left in between. CDR3 sequence (DNA): TGTGCCAGCAGCTTAAAAGAGGCAGGGTCCCATGACGAGCAGTACTTC. Its protein is CASSLKEAGSHDEQYF.

This clone has only a few counts. The CDR3, as DNA: TGTGCCAGCAGCTTCCCTCCGGGACTGGTTAATGAGCAGTTCTTC. Its translation is CASSFPPGLVNEQFF. The chain carries TRBV7-9 and TRBJ2-1, with a possible D match to TRBD2 (6 bases). The V gene's germline CDR1 is SEHNR and CDR2 FQNEAQ (reference sequence). CDR3 length: 15 residues. Deletions cut 3 bases from V and 7 bases from J, with 16 bases between.

The chain couples TRBV15 to TRBJ2-1, with D hard to call. The germline gives CDR1 LNHNV, CDR2 YYDKDF (reference sequence). The CDR3 runs 12 residues. V was pared by 2 bases and J by 8 bases, with 7 bases between. This chain's CDR3 is CATSRIAYEQFF. In DNA, the CDR3 is TGTGCCACCAGCAGAATAGCCTATGAGCAGTTCTTC.

This chain links TRBV2 with TRBJ1-2, with D possibly matching TRBD1 (6 bases). Trimming removed 6 bases from V and 0 bases from J, with 20 bases in between. CDR1 is SNHLY, CDR2 FYNNEI, per germline. This CDR3 comprises 17 residues. CDR3 protein: CASRAGTGTLANYGYTF. The CDR3 nucleotides read TGTGCCAGCAGGGCCGGGACGGGGACACTAGCTAACTATGGCTACACCTTC.

The chain's CDR3 is CASSVSYTGELFF. DNA for the CDR3: TGTGCCAGCAGCGTATCATACACCGGGGAGCTGTTTTTT. The chain uses TRBV9 and TRBJ2-2; no definite D call. Germline assignment: CDR1 SGDLS and CDR2 YYNGEE. CDR3 length equals 13 residues. V lost 1 base and J lost 3, with 4 bases in between.

V and J are TRBV19 and TRBJ2-7; 7 positions agree with TRBD1. This CDR3 comprises 14 residues. With 4 bases clipped from V and 7 bases from J, the junction kept 10 bases outside the gene matches. Germline CDR1 reads LNHDA; CDR2 reads SQIVND (reference sequence). CDR3 residues: CASSKGTDLREQYF. In DNA, the CDR3 is TGTGCCAGTAGTAAGGGGACAGACCTACGAGAGCAGTACTTC.

This chain joins TRBV4-3 and TRBJ2-5, with 8 nucleotides matching TRBD1. The CDR3 consists of 15 residues. Losses at the gene ends were 2 bases for V and 12 bases for J; bases not matched to a gene: 14. Germline V gene sequence: CDR1 LGHNA, CDR2 YSLEER. As DNA, the CDR3 is TGCGCCAGCAGCCAAACCAGGTTGGACAGGGTATATAAGTACTTC. Amino acid sequence: CASSQTRLDRVYKYF.

There are a few counts of this clone. The chain carries TRBV5-6 and TRBJ1-1; no firm D call. CDR3 length equals 13 residues. Germline CDR1 and CDR2: SGHDT and YYEEEE. V gave up 7 bases and J gave up 3 bases, with 13 bases separating them. CDR3 nucleotides: TGTGCCAGCTGCCGGGTTGGTTACACTGAAGCTTTCTTT. Its protein is CASCRVGYTEAFF.

This chain links TRBV5-4 with TRBJ1-2; unclear D gene. Germline lookup yields CDR1 SGHNT and CDR2 YYREEE (reference sequence). The CDR3 runs to 12 residues. Trimming took off 0 bases at V and 7 bases at J, with 7 bases between the two ends. CDR3 in amino acids: CASSLETSGYTF. As DNA, the CDR3 is TGTGCCAGCAGCTTGGAGACATCTGGCTACACCTTC.

V and J are TRBV11-2 and TRBJ1-2; perhaps TRBD1 as D (6 bases). The germline V gene has CDR1 SGHAT and CDR2 FQNNGV. CDR3 length: 15 residues. Trimming took off 8 bases at V and 7 bases at J, with 23 bases between the two ends. DNA for the CDR3: TGTGCCAGCGCGAGAAACAGGGTTGGTCTCGCTGGCTACACCTTC. This codes for CASARNRVGLAGYTF.

J is TRBJ2-7 and V is TRBV28; weak D call: TRBD2 (6 bases). This CDR3 is built from 17 residues. Trimming removed 8 bases at V and 0 bases at J, with 23 bases between. Germline V CDR1 and CDR2: MDHEN, SYDVKM. The CDR3, as DNA: TGTGCCAGCGGGCGACTACTGGAGGGCAGGAGCTCCTACGAGCAGTACTTC. Translated: CASGRLLEGRSSYEQYF. Combining the CDR3 with reference TRBV28 and TRBJ2-7 gives the whole variable domain DVKVTQSSRYLVKRTGEKVFLECVQDMDHENMFWYRQDPGLGLRLIYFSYDVKMKEKGDIPEGYSVSREKKERFSLILESASTNQTSMYLCASGRLLEGRSSYEQYFGPGTRLTVT.

V usage is TRBV6-5 and J usage is TRBJ2-7, with D tentatively TRBD2 (6 bases). CDR3 length: 16 residues. Trimming cost V 0 bases and J 0 bases, with 12 bases left between them. Germline V gives CDR1 MNHEY, CDR2 SVGAGI. The chain's CDR3 is CASSYSTGVSSYEQYF. CDR3 bases: TGTGCCAGCAGTTACTCGACGGGGGTTAGCTCCTACGAGCAGTACTTC.

In regard to this clone: Germline and junction disagree at one end, which may indicate a read error. The chain links TRBV14 to TRBJ1-1; 8 bases map to TRBD1. CDR3 size: 14 residues. Germline V CDR1 and CDR2: SGHDN, FVKESK. The CDR3: CASSQDRGHGEVLF. The CDR3 coding sequence is TGTGCCAGCAGCCAAGACAGGGGGCATGGTGAAGTTTTATTT.

The chain recombines TRBV9 with TRBJ2-7; TRBD1 is a possible D gene (5 bases). V was shortened by 4 bases and J by 5 bases, with 16 bases between the two germline ends. CDR1 is SGDLS and CDR2 is YYNGEE in the germline V gene. The CDR3 has 14 amino acids. The CDR3 reads CASSPPGLGDEQYF. The CDR3 bases are TGTGCCAGCAGCCCCCCAGGGCTAGGGGACGAGCAGTACTTC.